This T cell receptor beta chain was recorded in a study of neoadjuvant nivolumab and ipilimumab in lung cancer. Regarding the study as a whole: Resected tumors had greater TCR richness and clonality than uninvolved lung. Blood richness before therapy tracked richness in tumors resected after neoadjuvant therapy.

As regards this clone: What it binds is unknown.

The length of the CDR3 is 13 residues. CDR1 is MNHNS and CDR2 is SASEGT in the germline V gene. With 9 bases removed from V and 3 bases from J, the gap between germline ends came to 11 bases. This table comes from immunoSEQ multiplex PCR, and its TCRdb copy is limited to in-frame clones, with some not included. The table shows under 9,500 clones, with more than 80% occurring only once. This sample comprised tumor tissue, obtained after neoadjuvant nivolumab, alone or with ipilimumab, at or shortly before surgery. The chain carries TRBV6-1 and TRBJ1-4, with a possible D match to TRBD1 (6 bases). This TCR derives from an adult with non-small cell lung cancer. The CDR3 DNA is TGTGCCAGAAGGGGGGGGCCTAATGAAAAACTGTTTTTT. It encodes CARRGGPNEKLFF.